The 12 T cell receptor beta chains reported below all come from one sample, sequenced in a study of cytomegalovirus exposure and HLA in healthy donors. Primers for the PCR totalled 60 Vbeta and 13 Jbeta. TCRdb's copy holds only in-frame clones and misses some; the assay was immunoSEQ multiplex PCR. Of roughly 160,000 clones in the sample, about 72% were seen once. The sample was PBMCs. These receptors all stem from a man aged 30 to 39 in good health and CMV-seropositive.

This clone has just one count. The CDR3 here is CASSQDSGAEQYF. The CDR3 nucleotides are TGCGCCAGCAGCCAAGATTCAGGGGCCGAGCAGTACTTC. V is TRBV4-3 and J is TRBJ2-7; maybe TRBD1 (6 bases). The CDR3 loop spans 13 amino acids. Trimming cost V 0 bases and J 6 bases, with 9 bases left between them. CDR1 LGHNA and CDR2 YSLEER come from the germline V gene.

This chain joins TRBV28 and TRBJ2-7; maybe TRBD2 (6 bases). CDR1 is MDHEN, CDR2 SYDVKM, per germline. The V gene lost 6 bases and the J gene lost 5 bases, with 20 bases spanning the gap. The CDR3 contains 15 residues. This CDR3 reads CASSPPGLRPHEQYF. In DNA form, the CDR3 reads TGTGCCAGCAGCCCTCCGGGACTGAGACCCCACGAGCAGTACTTC.

The V gene is TRBV30, the J gene TRBJ1-2, with 9 positions matching TRBD1. The CDR3 consists of 14 residues. Trimming removed 0 bases from V and 7 bases from J; junction bases left unmatched: 6. The germline V gene has CDR1 GTSNPN and CDR2 SVGIG (reference sequence). The CDR3 spells CAWSVQQGARGYTF. The CDR3 bases are TGTGCCTGGAGTGTACAACAGGGGGCGCGTGGCTACACCTTC.

The genes are TRBV27 and TRBJ2-7; unclear D gene. Germline V lookup: CDR1 MNHEY, CDR2 SMNVEV (reference sequence). Deletions cut 8 bases from V and 3 bases from J, with 5 bases between. This CDR3 comprises 10 residues. CDR3 sequence (DNA): TGTGCCAGCGGCTTCTACGAGCAGTACTTC. Translation gives CASGFYEQYF.

The V call is TRBV11-2, the J call TRBJ1-4; no clear D. This CDR3 has 15 amino acids. The V end was cut by 4 bases, the J end by 0 bases, with 9 bases between. Germline V lookup: CDR1 SGHAT, CDR2 FQNNGV. The CDR3 reads CASSSLRTTNEKLFF. The DNA for the CDR3 is TGTGCCAGCAGCTCCCTGAGGACAACTAATGAAAAACTGTTTTTT.

This chain joins TRBV27 and TRBJ1-1; weak D call: TRBD1 (6 bases). This CDR3 comprises 15 residues. V was shortened by 0 bases and J by 4 bases, with 12 bases between the two germline ends. In germline, CDR1 is MNHEY, CDR2 SMNVEV (reference sequence). CDR3 in amino acids: CASSLSGTIGTEAFF. The CDR3 nucleotides read TGTGCCAGCAGTTTATCGGGGACAATTGGCACTGAAGCTTTCTTT.

This clone has just a few counts. Other DNA sequences within the sample encode an identical CDR3. The gene calls are TRBV5-1 and TRBJ2-3; TRBD1 matches 11 bases. Germline assignment: CDR1 SGHRS and CDR2 YFSETQ. The CDR3 has 17 residues. V lost 1 base to trimming and J lost 6 bases; unmatched junction nucleotides: 10. In DNA form, the CDR3 reads TGCGCCAGCAGCTTGATGGACAGGGGGCTTCCGGGGGATACGCAGTATTTT. Its translation is CASSLMDRGLPGDTQYF.

Only one count was recorded for this clone. The chain is built from TRBV4-1 and TRBJ2-6; 8 bases map to TRBD2. CDR1 is MGHRA, CDR2 YSYEKL, per germline. V lost 4 bases, J lost 0 bases, and 8 bases stayed unmatched. The CDR3 has 18 residues. The CDR3 bases are TGCGCCAGCAGCCCACCTCGGGGGGGCGACTCTGGGGCCAACGTCCTGACTTTC. It yields the protein CASSPPRGGDSGANVLTF.

This chain connects TRBV29-1 to TRBJ2-3; 11 bases match TRBD1. Trimming at V came to 7 bases and at J to 4 bases, leaving 7 bases not matched to a gene. CDR1 is SQVTM, CDR2 ANQGSEA, per germline. The CDR3 totals 14 residues. The CDR3 loop reads CSAEPGQGADTQYF. As DNA, the CDR3 is TGCAGCGCAGAGCCGGGACAGGGGGCAGATACGCAGTATTTT.

V and J are TRBV27 and TRBJ1-5; TRBD1 matches 8 bases. The CDR3 has 15 amino acids. With V trimmed by 0 bases and J by 6 bases, 4 bases remained unmatched. In germline, CDR1 is MNHEY, CDR2 SMNVEV (reference sequence). This chain's CDR3 is CASSLSARGPQPQHF. CDR3 DNA sequence: TGTGCCAGCAGTTTATCGGCCAGGGGGCCTCAGCCCCAGCATTTT.

This clone was seen only once. The V call is TRBV30, the J call TRBJ1-5, with 10 bases identical to TRBD1. Trimming took 3 bases from V and 4 from J; bases not matched to a gene: 3. CDR1 and CDR2 (germline): GTSNPN, SVGIG (reference sequence). The length of the CDR3 is 14 residues. Written as DNA, the CDR3 is TGTGCCTGGAGCCGGGACAGGGGTAATCAGCCCCAGCATTTT. Amino acid sequence: CAWSRDRGNQPQHF.

The chain carries TRBV30 and TRBJ2-5; possibly TRBD1 for D (5 bases). V lost 1 base, J lost 0 bases, and 12 bases lay in between. Germline CDR1 reads GTSNPN; CDR2 reads SVGIG (reference sequence). The CDR3 contains 15 residues. CDR3 protein: CAWSGAQGYQETQYF. The CDR3 DNA sequence: TGTGCCTGGAGTGGGGCCCAGGGCTACCAAGAGACCCAGTACTTC.